Below, 4 T cell receptor beta chains from the same sample are listed, as sequenced in a study of T cells after yellow fever vaccination. TCRdb analysed the 5' RACE reads with MiXCR anew, one entry per CDR3 protein. The repertoire holds 510,000 or so distinct CDR3 sequences, roughly 21% seen once, with 13% to 15% in the top ten. Source: PBMCs, taken 15 days after the yellow fever booster vaccination. These receptors came from a man under 40 who received the YFV17D yellow fever vaccine.

The chain is built from TRBV15 and TRBJ2-1; 13 positions match TRBD2. Germline V CDR1 and CDR2: LNHNV, YYDKDF (reference sequence). After removal of 0 bases from V and 7 bases from J, the junction contained 0 bases not matched to a gene. CDR3 length equals 15 residues. The CDR3, as DNA: TGTGCCACCAGCAGAGAGGGACTAGCGGGGAATGAGCAGTTCTTC. Encoded protein: CATSREGLAGNEQFF.

In its sample, this clonotype was seen a few times. The genes are TRBV4-2 and TRBJ2-7; either TRBD1 or TRBD2 may supply D (5 bases each). The germline V gene encodes CDR1 LGHNA and CDR2 YNFKEQ. Deletions cut 4 bases from V and 4 bases from J, with 23 bases between. The CDR3 length is 17 residues. CDR3 bases: TGTGCCAGCAGCCCGAGGGCGTCCCGGGACGGGATTTACGAGCAGTACTTC. Translation: CASSPRASRDGIYEQYF.

The CDR3 nucleotides are TGTGCCAGCAGCAAGATGACTAGCGGGGTCGGTGAGCAGTTCTTC. Protein sequence: CASSKMTSGVGEQFF. The rearrangement uses TRBV12-3 or TRBV12-4 and TRBJ2-1; 11 nucleotides match TRBD2. The CDR3 is 15 amino acids. V trimming: 6 bases; J trimming: 9 bases; junction bases outside the gene matches: 10.

The chain combines TRBV20-1 with TRBJ2-7; 7 positions match TRBD1. Germline values: CDR1 DFQATT, CDR2 SNEGSKA (reference sequence). Trimming at V came to 5 bases and at J to 2 bases, leaving 15 bases not matched to a gene. This CDR3 spans 16 amino acids. CDR3 protein: CSAEGGTREGPYEQYF. The CDR3 nucleotides are TGCAGTGCTGAAGGGGGCACTCGCGAGGGTCCCTACGAGCAGTACTTC.